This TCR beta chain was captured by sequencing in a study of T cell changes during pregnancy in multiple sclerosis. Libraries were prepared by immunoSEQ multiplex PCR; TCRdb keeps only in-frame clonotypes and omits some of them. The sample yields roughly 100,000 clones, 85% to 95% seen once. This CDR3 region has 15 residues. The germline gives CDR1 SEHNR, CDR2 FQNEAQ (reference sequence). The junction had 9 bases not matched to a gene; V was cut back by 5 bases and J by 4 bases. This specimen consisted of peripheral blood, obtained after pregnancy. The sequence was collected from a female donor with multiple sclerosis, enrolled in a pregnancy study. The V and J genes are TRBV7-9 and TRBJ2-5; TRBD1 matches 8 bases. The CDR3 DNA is TGTGCCAGCAGCCCCCGACAACAGGGGGGAGAGACCCAGTACTTC. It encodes CASSPRQQGGETQYF.